Below, 14 T cell receptor beta chains from the same sample are listed, as sequenced in a study of PD-L1 blockade in urothelial cancer. Libraries were prepared by immunoSEQ multiplex PCR; TCRdb keeps only in-frame clonotypes and omits some of them. The sample shows some 80,000 clones, roughly 87% of them seen only once. Sequenced here: PBMCs, sampled around atezolizumab (anti-PD-L1) treatment. These receptor sequences come from an older woman with urothelial cancer.

In its sample, this clone was seen a few times. The CDR3 DNA is TGCGCCAGCAGATTTAAAATAGCGGGAGATACGCAGTATTTT. This gives the protein CASRFKIAGDTQYF. V usage is TRBV10-1 and J usage is TRBJ2-3; TRBD2 matches at 7 bases. The germline V gene encodes CDR1 WNHNN and CDR2 SYGVQD (reference sequence). V was pared by 6 bases and J by 5 bases, with 8 bases of the junction left unmatched. The CDR3 contains 14 residues.

V usage is TRBV6-5 and J usage is TRBJ2-7; possible D gene TRBD1, 5 bases. V lost 2 bases and J 4 bases, leaving 15 bases between the germline ends. This CDR3 is built from 15 residues. Germline values: CDR1 MNHEY, CDR2 SVGAGI. CDR3 sequence (DNA): TGTGCCAGCAGTTACCTAGGTGGGGCCGGGTACGAGCAGTACTTC. This translates into CASSYLGGAGYEQYF.

The CDR3 sequence is CASSETGTGVQEQYF. CDR3 bases: TGTGCCAGCAGCGAGACCGGGACAGGGGTTCAGGAGCAGTACTTC. The chain uses TRBV9 and TRBJ2-7; 10 bases match TRBD1. The J segment lost 7 bases and the V segment lost 3 bases, leaving 10 bases of the junction unmatched. CDR3 length: 15 amino acids. CDR1 SGDLS and CDR2 YYNGEE come from the germline V gene.

This chain joins TRBV15 and TRBJ2-2; D is perhaps TRBD2 (5 bases). The germline V gene encodes CDR1 LNHNV and CDR2 YYDKDF (reference sequence). CDR3 length: 16 residues. V gave up 1 base and J gave up 0 bases, with 9 bases separating them. The CDR3 bases are TGTGCCACCAGCAGAGGGACTTACTCGAACACCGGGGAGCTGTTTTTT. Its protein product is CATSRGTYSNTGELFF.

This sequence joins TRBV2 and TRBJ2-5; no clear D. Germline V gene data show CDR1 as SNHLY and CDR2 as FYNNEI. V was pared by 3 bases and J by 0 bases, with 8 bases between. This CDR3 is built from 14 residues. CDR3: CASSESRYQETQYF. DNA of the CDR3: TGTGCCAGCAGTGAGTCTCGGTACCAAGAGACCCAGTACTTC.

The rearrangement joins TRBV28 to TRBJ1-2, with TRBD1 matching over 9 bases. The CDR3 runs 14 residues. V gave up 6 bases and J gave up 8 bases; unmatched junction bases: 10. CDR1 and CDR2 (germline): MDHEN, SYDVKM. CDR3 DNA: TGTGCCAGCAGGGAAACAGGGGGCGCGCGGGGCTACACCTTC. Its protein product is CASRETGGARGYTF.

The chain uses TRBV7-8 and TRBJ2-3, with TRBD1 matching over 10 bases. After removal of 4 bases from V and 4 bases from J, the junction contained 2 bases not matched to a gene. This CDR3 contains 14 residues. The germline V gene has CDR1 SGHVS and CDR2 FQNEAQ. In nucleotides, the CDR3 is TGTGCCAGCAGCTCGACAGGGGGCTCAGATACGCAGTATTTT. Amino acids: CASSSTGGSDTQYF. Complete variable domain (other parts from reference TRBV7-8 and TRBJ2-3): GAGVSQSPRYKVAKRGQDVALRCDPISGHVSLFWYQQALGQGPEFLTYFQNEAQLDKSGLPSDRFFAERPEGSVSTLKIQRTQQEDSAVYLCASSSTGGSDTQYFGPGTRLTVL.

The J gene is TRBJ2-7, the V gene TRBV5-5; D is possibly TRBD1 (6 bases). Germline assignment: CDR1 SGHKS and CDR2 YYEKEE (reference sequence). Deletions cut 4 bases from V and 5 bases from J, with 16 bases between. This CDR3 contains 14 residues. CDR3 sequence: CASSKQGIQHEQYF. In nucleotides, the CDR3 is TGTGCCAGCAGCAAACAGGGTATTCAACACGAGCAGTACTTC.

This chain connects TRBV27 to TRBJ1-5; no reliable D call. Germline-derived CDR1 and CDR2 are MNHEY and SMNVEV (reference sequence). The CDR3 has 16 residues. V was cut by 5 bases and J by 7 bases, with 21 bases left in between. In DNA form, the CDR3 reads TGTGCCAGCAGTGGTCAGGCCTACGTGGGTGTACAGCCCCAGCATTTT. Protein: CASSGQAYVGVQPQHF.

This chain uses TRBV18 with TRBJ2-7, with TRBD2 matching 9 bases. This CDR3 has 14 amino acids. V gave up 2 bases and J gave up 5 bases; unmatched junction bases: 4. CDR1 and CDR2 from the germline V gene are KGHSH and LQKENI. CDR3 sequence: CASSPGTSSHEQYF. Written as DNA, the CDR3 is TGTGCCAGCTCACCAGGGACTAGCAGCCACGAGCAGTACTTC.

The J gene is TRBJ2-1, the V gene TRBV28, with D possibly matching TRBD2 (5 bases). Germline lookup yields CDR1 MDHEN and CDR2 SYDVKM. The CDR3 is made up of 12 amino acids. The germline V and J ends were trimmed by 4 bases and 12 bases, with 13 bases remaining between them. In nucleotides, the CDR3 is TGTGCCAGCAGTTCTATAGGGAGTAGGCAGTTCTTC. This encodes CASSSIGSRQFF.

The chain recombines TRBV28 with TRBJ1-2, with 11 bases that match TRBD1. Per the germline V gene, CDR1 is MDHEN and CDR2 is SYDVKM. V dropped 4 bases and J dropped 4; count of bases not matched to a gene: 8. This CDR3 is 16 amino acids long. In DNA, the CDR3 is TGTGCCAGCAGTTCATGGACAGGGGGCGCTGGCTATGGCTACACCTTC. This gives the protein CASSSWTGGAGYGYTF.

This chain's CDR3 is CASSANRGTVLSNYGYTF. Written as DNA, the CDR3 is TGTGCCAGCAGCGCGAACAGGGGAACGGTGTTGTCGAACTATGGCTACACCTTC. The V gene is TRBV4-2, the J gene TRBJ1-2; 7 bases match TRBD1. The ends lost 5 bases at V and 2 bases at J; junction bases unmatched: 17. Looked up from germline, CDR1 is LGHNA and CDR2 is YNFKEQ. The CDR3 spans 18 residues.

This rearrangement joins TRBV7-3 to TRBJ2-7, with 8 nucleotides matching TRBD2. The germline gives CDR1 SGHTA, CDR2 FQGTGA. Trimming at V came to 5 bases and at J to 7 bases, leaving 16 bases not matched to a gene. CDR3 length equals 16 residues. CDR3 residues: CASSHDAGTSPREQYF. DNA for the CDR3: TGTGCCAGCAGCCATGACGCCGGGACTAGTCCGCGAGAGCAGTACTTC.